This T cell receptor (beta chain) stems from a study of vaccination effects on CD4 cells after COVID-19. Study as a whole: Following the second dose by a median of 72 days, the post-vaccine samples were obtained.

Before any sequencing was done, the ViraFEST assay used viral peptide pools to expand antigen-specific CD4+ T cells. Researchers isolated CD4+ T cells once roughly nine days of culture had elapsed. Two doses of BNT162b2 or mRNA-1273 vaccine were administered to participants. A few million PBMC per well were cultured with around 9.1 IU/ml IL-2 and about 9.8 ug/ml peptides. To note about this clone: Its antigen is not identified.

Germline V gives CDR1 SGHDN, CDR2 FVKESK. Deletions cut 4 bases from V and 1 base from J, with 4 bases between. This CDR3 has 13 residues. General study findings and limits: Marked contraction was observed in infection-induced and vaccine-induced clones late after vaccination. The study got few convalescent patients and did not collect any early post-infection timepoints.

Repertoires were generated with immunoSEQ multiplex PCR, while TCRdb's copy carries only in-frame clones and drops some. The sample comprises about 26,000 clones, about three quarters of which are singletons, and less than 7.5% rests with the top ten. The source of this sequence is a human donor who received a COVID-19 vaccine. Some clones in this sample may be carry-over from other donors' samples. The source was CD4+ T cells from PBMCs cultured with SARS-CoV-2 spike peptides, collected after COVID-19 vaccination. The V call is TRBV14, the J call TRBJ1-4; no clear D gene. In DNA, the CDR3 is TGTGCCAGCAGCCGATTAACTAATGAAAAACTGTTTTTT. Protein: CASSRLTNEKLFF.